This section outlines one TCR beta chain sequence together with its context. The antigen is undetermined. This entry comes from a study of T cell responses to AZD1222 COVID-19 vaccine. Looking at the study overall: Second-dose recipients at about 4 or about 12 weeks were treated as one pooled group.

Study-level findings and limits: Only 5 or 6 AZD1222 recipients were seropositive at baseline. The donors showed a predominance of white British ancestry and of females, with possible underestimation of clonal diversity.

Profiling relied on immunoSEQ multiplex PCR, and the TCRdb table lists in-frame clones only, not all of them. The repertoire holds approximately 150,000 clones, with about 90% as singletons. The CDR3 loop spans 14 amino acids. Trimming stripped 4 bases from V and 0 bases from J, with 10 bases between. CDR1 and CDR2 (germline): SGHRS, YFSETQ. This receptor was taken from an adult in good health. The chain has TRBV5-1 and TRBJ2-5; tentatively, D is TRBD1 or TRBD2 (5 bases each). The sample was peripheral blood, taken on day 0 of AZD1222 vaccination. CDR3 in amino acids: CASSPGRNQETQYF. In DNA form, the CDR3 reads TGCGCCAGCAGCCCGGGGCGAAACCAAGAGACCCAGTACTTC.